This TCR beta chain was found in a study of blood T cell repertoires in COVID-19. Participants reported their clinical history, and cohort assignment relied on those reports. Sequenced by immunoSEQ multiplex PCR; TCRdb stores in-frame clones only, minus some. The table records some 330,000 clones, around 90% of them present only once. Per the germline V gene, CDR1 is MDHEN and CDR2 is SYDVKM. This CDR3 has 13 amino acids. V dropped 7 bases and J dropped 1 base, with 10 bases sitting between them. The sample taken for sequencing was PBMCs or T cells enriched from blood (not recorded which). This sequence was found in a woman in her 30s who had recovered from COVID-19. The chain links TRBV28 to TRBJ1-2; weak D call: TRBD1 (6 bases). The CDR3 sequence: CASTSGDNYGYTF. The CDR3 DNA follows: TGTGCCAGCACCTCAGGGGATAACTATGGCTACACCTTC.